The 10 T cell receptor beta chains in this list originate from one sample, sequenced in a study of T cell repertoires in cytomegalovirus infection. TCRdb reanalysed the reads using MiXCR and keeps one entry per CDR3 protein. The sample has roughly 310,000 distinct CDR3 sequences; about a sixth are singletons. Sequenced material: PBMCs. These receptors were collected from a human donor in good health (CMV status not recorded). Some clones in this sample may be carry-over from other donors' samples.

V usage is TRBV20-1 and J usage is TRBJ2-3; 11 bases match TRBD2. The V and J ends lost 0 bases and 4 bases, in that order; junction bases with no gene match: 3. There are 15 residues in the CDR3. Germline CDR1 DFQATT, CDR2 SNEGSKA (reference sequence). The CDR3, as DNA: TGCAGTGCTAGAGATACTAGCGGGGGCTCAGATACGCAGTATTTT. Translation: CSARDTSGGSDTQYF.

A few counts support this clonotype. The chain carries TRBV2 and TRBJ1-5; tentative D call: TRBD1 (6 bases). Trimming left V 3 bases short and J 2 bases short, with 11 bases between. The germline V gene encodes CDR1 SNHLY and CDR2 FYNNEI. The CDR3 covers 15 residues. DNA of the CDR3: TGTGCCAGCAGTGAGCAGGGGCTGGGCAATCAGCCCCAGCATTTT. Translation gives CASSEQGLGNQPQHF. Full variable domain (remainder filled in from reference TRBV2 and TRBJ1-5): EPEVTQTPSHQVTQMGQEVILRCVPISNHLYFYWYRQILGQKVEFLVSFYNNEISEKSEIFDDQFSVERPDGSNFTLKIRSTKLEDSAMYFCASSEQGLGNQPQHFGDGTRLSIL.

This clonotype appeared many times. The chain employs TRBV7-2 and TRBJ1-2; D call uncertain. CDR3 length equals 16 residues. From germline, CDR1 is SGHTA and CDR2 FQGNSA. V dropped 1 base and J dropped 4 bases, with 16 bases sitting between them. The CDR3: CASSLEASTSGYGYTF. CDR3 nucleotide sequence: TGTGCCAGCAGCTTAGAGGCAAGTACCTCGGGCTATGGCTACACCTTC.

This clonotype occurred many times. The chain employs TRBV7-2 and TRBJ1-1, with 9 bases fitting TRBD1. V was clipped by 6 bases and J by 2 bases; unmatched bases: 10. From germline, CDR1 is SGHTA and CDR2 FQGNSA. CDR3 length equals 16 residues. DNA of the CDR3: TGTGCCAGCAGTTCTCGACAGGGGGGTAGTAACACTGAAGCTTTCTTT. Amino acid sequence: CASSSRQGGSNTEAFF. The full variable domain, its missing parts supplied by reference TRBV7-2 and TRBJ1-1, is GAGVSQSPSNKVTEKGKDVELRCDPISGHTALYWYRQSLGQGLEFLIYFQGNSAPDKSGLPSDRFSAERTGGSVSTLTIQRTQQEDSAVYLCASSSRQGGSNTEAFFGQGTRLTVV.

This clonotype has a count of ten or more. The chain couples TRBV12-3 or TRBV12-4 to TRBJ2-5, with 8 bases fitting TRBD1. J lost 10 bases, V lost 5 bases, and 9 bases had no gene match. CDR3 length: 13 amino acids. The CDR3 region has the DNA TGTGCCAGCAGTGCCGGGACAGGAGGCGACCAGTACTTC. Its protein is CASSAGTGGDQYF.

The chain couples TRBV4-2 to TRBJ2-7; 10 nucleotides match TRBD2. Trimming removed 1 base from V and 5 bases from J; junction bases left unmatched: 5. This CDR3 spans 15 amino acids. The V gene's germline CDR1 is LGHNA and CDR2 YNFKEQ. As DNA, the CDR3 is TGTGCCAGCAGCCAAGGGAGCGGGGGGGTCAACGAGCAGTACTTC. It yields the protein CASSQGSGGVNEQYF.

The chain couples TRBV4-1 to TRBJ2-5; tentatively, D is TRBD1 (5 bases). There are 14 residues in the CDR3. Trimming pared 1 base from V and 1 base from J, leaving 7 bases between. In germline, CDR1 is MGHRA, CDR2 YSYEKL. The CDR3, as DNA: TGCGCCAGCAGCCAAGGACAGATCCAAGAGACCCAGTACTTC. This sequence encodes CASSQGQIQETQYF.

This clonotype was observed a handful of times. The chain couples TRBV20-1 to TRBJ1-2; D might be TRBD1 (5 bases). The germline V gene has CDR1 DFQATT and CDR2 SNEGSKA (reference sequence). Trimming took off 6 bases at V and 5 bases at J, with 19 bases between the two ends. The CDR3 spans 14 residues. The DNA of the CDR3 is TGCAGTGCGGAACGGGACGGGGGTGGGTATGGCTACACCTTC. Translating it yields CSAERDGGGYGYTF.

V usage is TRBV10-3 and J usage is TRBJ1-5; 7 bases agree with TRBD1. The V segment lost 0 bases and the J segment 2 bases; nucleotides outside the gene matches: 4. The germline V gene has CDR1 ENHRY and CDR2 SYGVKD. This CDR3 spans 16 amino acids. The CDR3 loop reads CAISESTGRGNQPQHF. The CDR3 DNA reads TGTGCCATCAGTGAGTCGACAGGGCGCGGCAATCAGCCCCAGCATTTT.

This chain joins TRBV20-1 and TRBJ2-1, with D perhaps TRBD1 (5 bases). This CDR3 has 13 residues. In germline, CDR1 is DFQATT, CDR2 SNEGSKA (reference sequence). Trimming removed 1 base from V and 7 bases from J, with 11 bases in between. The CDR3 reads CSARGGGGNEQFF. CDR3 nucleotide sequence: TGCAGTGCTAGAGGGGGCGGTGGGAATGAGCAGTTCTTC.